The next 5 T cell receptor beta chains were all read from a single sample in a study of Graves' ophthalmopathy and Graves' hyperthyroidism. RNA transcripts were the source from which TCR beta CDR3 regions were amplified. Amplification began with first-round RT-PCR using HTBI primers, then second-round multiplex PCR was performed. In TCRdb, the multiplex PCR reads were re-called with MiXCR into one record per CDR3 protein. The sample has 740,000 or so distinct CDR3 sequences, roughly 40% seen once; the top ten hold 44%. Sequenced input: peripheral blood. All receptors come from an adult man with Graves' ophthalmopathy.

This clonotype has a handful of counts. The gene calls are TRBV20-1 and TRBJ2-5; maybe TRBD1 (5 bases). Germline CDR1 reads DFQATT; CDR2 reads SNEGSKA (reference sequence). The CDR3 spans 15 residues. V gave up 5 bases and J gave up 5 bases, with 21 bases separating them. CDR3 DNA: TGCAGTGCTCCCCCGACCCAGGGAATTAGGGAGACCCAGTACTTC. Its protein is CSAPPTQGIRETQYF.

The chain couples TRBV10-3 to TRBJ1-4; D is unclear. This CDR3 has 14 amino acids. Trimming removed 0 bases from V and 11 bases from J, with 13 bases in between. Germline values: CDR1 ENHRY, CDR2 SYGVKD. CDR3 protein: CAISESPPAGKLFF. The CDR3 DNA follows: TGTGCCATCAGTGAGTCACCCCCAGCCGGGAAACTGTTTTTT.

The genes are TRBV11-2 and TRBJ2-5, with TRBD1 matching over 11 bases. This CDR3 contains 15 residues. The J segment lost 5 bases and the V segment lost 6 bases, leaving 8 bases of the junction unmatched. From germline, CDR1 is SGHAT and CDR2 FQNNGV. For the CDR3, the DNA is TGTGCCAGCAGGTGGACAGGGGGCGACCGGGAGACCCAGTACTTC. Amino acids: CASRWTGGDRETQYF.

For this clonotype: Its ends do not fully match the called genes, so a read error is possible. This rearrangement joins TRBV25-1 to TRBJ2-6; D possibly matches TRBD1 or TRBD2 (5 bases each). This CDR3 comprises 15 residues. CDR1 is MGHDK, CDR2 SYGVNS, per germline. The CDR3 is CGSSDGVVGANILTF. CDR3 nucleotides: TGTGGCAGCAGTGATGGAGTTGTCGGGGCCAACATCCTGACTTTC.

There are many counts of this clonotype. The chain is built from TRBV29-1 and TRBJ2-2, with 9 bases fitting TRBD1. V was clipped by 5 bases and J by 3 bases; unmatched bases: 4. The CDR3 spans 14 residues. From germline, CDR1 is SQVTM and CDR2 ANQGSEA. The CDR3: CSVRQGVDTGELFF. The DNA for the CDR3 is TGCAGCGTTAGACAGGGGGTCGACACCGGGGAGCTGTTTTTT.